This T cell receptor (beta chain) was identified during a study of T cell responses to AZD1222 COVID-19 vaccine. Study results and caveats: Variant regions that are unmutated are reportedly the target of nearly half of spike-specific TCRs. At baseline, just 6 or 7 AZD1222 recipients tested seropositive.

Germline V CDR1 and CDR2: SEHNR, FQNEAQ (reference sequence). This CDR3 is 14 amino acids long. Trimming left V 6 bases short and J 6 bases short, with 17 bases between. Sequencing used immunoSEQ multiplex PCR; TCRdb keeps in-frame clones, though not all of them. The table includes more than 100,000 clones, 88% detected once. Turning to this clone: Its antigen remains unidentified.

The sequence came from an adult in good health. The sample here was peripheral blood, taken on day 0 of AZD1222 vaccination. The chain joins TRBV7-9 to TRBJ1-1, with TRBD1 as a possible D gene (5 bases). This CDR3 is CASSPSTASPEAFF. CDR3 DNA sequence: TGTGCCAGCAGTCCATCGACAGCGAGCCCTGAAGCTTTCTTT.